This record looks at one TCR beta chain sequence and its context. The antigen it binds to is not known. Base-call qualities are not available, and no considerably larger clone is one nucleotide away. The method was the immunoSEQ multiplex PCR assay. DNA from the CD4+ T cells that had been cultured and isolated underwent TCR beta CDR3 sequencing. Regarding the original processing steps: Non-productive TCR sequences were removed and reads were trimmed to the CDR3 region, keeping CDR3s of at least 7 amino acids. The MANAFEST web app was used to identify antigen-specific clonotypes by comparing expansion in peptide wells with expansion in reference cultures. To count as positive, a clone had to show expansion at FDR<0.05 compared with the reference and with all other wells, an odds ratio above 5, and a frequency above 0.1% in two replicate wells. A clonotype was defined as cross-reactive if the clonotype was significantly expanded both in SARS-CoV-2 spike wells and in at least one common cold coronavirus spike condition. Levenshtein distance calculated with the stringdist R package was used to assess CDR3 similarity, and unrooted trees were constructed with ape in R 3.6.1. TCRdb carries this immuneACCESS record with in-frame sequences only. Its versions omit some clonotypes, under half of them owing to an unresolved V gene in the studies checked, with the rest unexplained. V and J calls and clone size are as listed in that table; D and trimming were resolved from the DNA. For this sample there are about 25,000 clones; around 75% appear just once. Clones ranked in the top ten supply about 9.3% of the sample.

CDR1 and CDR2 are read off the germline V gene (reference sequence) as LNHDA and SQIVND. Its CDR3 holds 12 amino acids, cysteine through phenylalanine. Only the CDR3 region is kept as DNA, spanning 36 bases read in frame from base 1. V is cut by 4 bases and J by 4 bases, and the space between the germline ends is 7 bases. To identify antigen-specific CD4+ T cell clonotypes by their expansion, the ViraFEST assay first stimulated PBMC with viral peptide pools and then applied TCR sequencing. After around 10 days of culture, CD4+ T cells were isolated with the EasySep CD4+ T cell isolation kit. The absence of prior SARS-CoV-2 infection in healthy vaccine recipients was confirmed by negative nucleocapsid antibodies before and after vaccination. Each well held two million PBMC cultured in IMDM containing approximately 5.3% human AB serum, 8 to 10 IU/ml IL-2 and gentamicin, along with around 9.1 ug/ml peptides. On days 3 and 7, half of the culture medium was replaced with fresh IL-2-containing medium. Unless otherwise noted, each peptide stimulation condition was cultured in triplicate wells. PBMC were separated from whole blood using Ficoll-Paque Plus gradient centrifugation and were then either cryopreserved at -140C or used fresh. The overlapping peptide pools covered the spike proteins of SARS-CoV-2 and of the common cold coronaviruses HCoV-NL63, HCoV-OC43 and HCoV-229E. The QIAamp micro DNA kit was used to extract genomic DNA from the cultured CD4+ T cells.

The data originate from a study of vaccination effects on CD4 cells after COVID-19 (dated 2022 in TCRdb). Describing the broader study: Participants received two doses of either the BNT162b2 or the mRNA-1273 mRNA SARS-CoV-2 vaccine. In both COVID-19 convalescent patients and infection-naive vaccine recipients, the study compared SARS-CoV-2 spike-specific CD4+ TCR repertoires from before mRNA vaccination with those from after it. Altogether, nine to ten COVID-19 convalescent patients and 4 SARS-CoV-2-naive healthy vaccine recipients made up the full study. Cultures from other donors in the study were sequenced with the Oncomine TCR Beta short-read assay on an Illumina iSeq 100. The research as a whole found: Among healthy vaccine recipients, nearly all vaccine-induced clones were SARS-CoV-2 mono-reactive, and only 1 of 255 was cross-reactive with common cold coronaviruses. Clones induced by infection and clones induced by vaccination both contracted markedly at late timepoints after vaccination, which fits with T cell responses waning over time. The study was limited by a small number of convalescent patients and lacked early post-infection timepoints.

The chain joins TRBV19 to TRBJ1-1, with the D gene not confidently named. This TCR was sampled from a human donor who received a COVID-19 vaccine. This specimen consisted of CD4+ T cells from PBMCs cultured with HCoV-NL63 spike peptides, obtained before COVID-19 vaccination. The sample's cell subset or site label is to be understood as: HCoV-NL63 spike overlapping peptide pool stimulation. The nucleotide sequence reads as follows: TGTGCCAGTAGTACGCGGGGCACTGAAGCTTTCTTT. Its coded protein is CASSTRGTEAFF. Supplemented by the reference TRBV19 and TRBJ1-1 proteins around the CDR3, the complete variable domain is DGGITQSPKYLFRKEGQNVTLSCEQNLNHDAMYWYRQDPGQGLRLIYYSQIVNDFQKGDIAEGYSVSREKKESFPLTVTSAQKNPTAFYLCASSTRGTEAFFGQGTRLTVV.